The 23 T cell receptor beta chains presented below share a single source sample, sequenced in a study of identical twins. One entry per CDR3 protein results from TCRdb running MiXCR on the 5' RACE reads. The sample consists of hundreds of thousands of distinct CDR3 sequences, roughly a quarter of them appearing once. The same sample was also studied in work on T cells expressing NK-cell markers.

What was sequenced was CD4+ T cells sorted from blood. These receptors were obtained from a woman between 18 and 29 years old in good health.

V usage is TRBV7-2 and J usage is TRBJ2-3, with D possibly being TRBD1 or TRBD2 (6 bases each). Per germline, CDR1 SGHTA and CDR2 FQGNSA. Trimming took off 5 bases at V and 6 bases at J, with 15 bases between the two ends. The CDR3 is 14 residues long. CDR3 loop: CASSQGGQSDTQYF. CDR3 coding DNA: TGTGCCAGCAGCCAGGGAGGACAGTCGGATACGCAGTATTTT.

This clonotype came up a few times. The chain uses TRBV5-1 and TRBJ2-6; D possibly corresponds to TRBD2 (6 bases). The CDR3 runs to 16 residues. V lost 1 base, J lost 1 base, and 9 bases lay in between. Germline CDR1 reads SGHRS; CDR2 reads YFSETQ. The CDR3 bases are TGCGCCAGCAGCTTGTATGGGGGGTCTGGGGCCAACGTCCTGACTTTC. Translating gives CASSLYGGSGANVLTF.

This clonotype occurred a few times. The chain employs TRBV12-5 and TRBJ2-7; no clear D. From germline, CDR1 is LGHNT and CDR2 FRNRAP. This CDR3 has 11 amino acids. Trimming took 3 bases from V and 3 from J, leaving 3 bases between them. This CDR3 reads CASGFNYEQYF. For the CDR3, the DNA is TGTGCTAGTGGTTTCAACTACGAGCAGTACTTC.

CDR3 residues: CASSSGTPSNSGNTIYF. In DNA, the CDR3 is TGTGCCAGCAGCTCGGGGACCCCGTCCAACTCTGGAAACACCATATATTTT. The chain recombines TRBV7-9 with TRBJ1-3; TRBD1 is a possible D gene (5 bases). CDR1 is SEHNR and CDR2 is FQNEAQ in the germline V gene (reference sequence). Trimming pared 4 bases from V and 0 bases from J, leaving 16 bases between. This CDR3 region has 17 residues. Together with reference TRBV7-9 and TRBJ1-3, the CDR3 gives the full variable domain: DTGVSQNPRHKITKRGQNVTFRCDPISEHNRLYWYRQTLGQGPEFLTYFQNEAQLEKSRLLSDRFSAERPKGSFSTLEIQRTEQGDSAMYLCASSSGTPSNSGNTIYFGEGSWLTVV.

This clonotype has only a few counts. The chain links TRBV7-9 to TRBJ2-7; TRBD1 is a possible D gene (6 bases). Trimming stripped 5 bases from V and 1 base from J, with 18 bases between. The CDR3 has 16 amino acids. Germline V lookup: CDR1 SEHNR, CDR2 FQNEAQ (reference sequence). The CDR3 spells CASSPPGAQGSYEQYF. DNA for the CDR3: TGTGCCAGCAGCCCACCAGGGGCCCAAGGATCCTACGAGCAGTACTTC.

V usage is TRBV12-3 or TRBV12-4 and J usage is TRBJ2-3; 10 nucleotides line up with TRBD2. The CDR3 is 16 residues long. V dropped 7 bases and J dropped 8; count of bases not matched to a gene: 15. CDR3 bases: TGTGCCAGCACCAAAGGAACTAGCGGGGAATATGGTACGCAGTATTTT. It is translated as CASTKGTSGEYGTQYF.

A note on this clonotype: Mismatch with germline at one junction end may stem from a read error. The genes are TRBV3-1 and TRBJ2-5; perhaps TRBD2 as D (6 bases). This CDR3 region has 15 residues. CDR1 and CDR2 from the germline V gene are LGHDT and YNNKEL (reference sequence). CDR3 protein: CACSQGASDQETQYF. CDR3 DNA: TGTGCCTGCAGCCAAGGGGCTAGCGACCAAGAGACCCAGTACTTC.

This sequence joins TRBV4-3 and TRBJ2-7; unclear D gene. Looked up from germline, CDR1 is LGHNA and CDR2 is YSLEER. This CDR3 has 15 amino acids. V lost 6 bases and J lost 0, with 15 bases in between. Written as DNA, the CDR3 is TGCGCCAGCAGTTTTCTCCCTAATCTCTCCTACGAGCAGTACTTC. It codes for CASSFLPNLSYEQYF.

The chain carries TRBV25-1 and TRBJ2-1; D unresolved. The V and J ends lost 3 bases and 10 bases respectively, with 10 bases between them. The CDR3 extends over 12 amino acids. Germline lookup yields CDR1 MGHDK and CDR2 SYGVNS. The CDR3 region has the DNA TGTGCCAGCAGTGACCCGACCAGGGAGCAGTTCTTC. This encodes CASSDPTREQFF.

CDR3 region: CSASGNNPSYEQYF. CDR3 nucleotides: TGCAGTGCCTCGGGAAATAACCCATCCTACGAGCAGTACTTC. V and J are TRBV20-1 and TRBJ2-7; maybe TRBD2 (5 bases). The V gene lost 6 bases and the J gene lost 1 base, with 16 bases spanning the gap. This CDR3 contains 14 residues. CDR1 and CDR2 from the germline V gene are DFQATT and SNEGSKA (reference sequence).

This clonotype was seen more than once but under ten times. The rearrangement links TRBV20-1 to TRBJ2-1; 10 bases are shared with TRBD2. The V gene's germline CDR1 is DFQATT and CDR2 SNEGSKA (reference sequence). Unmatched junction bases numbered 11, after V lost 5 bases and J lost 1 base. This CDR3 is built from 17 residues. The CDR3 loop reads CSAQPLSGGRSYNEQFF. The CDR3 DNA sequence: TGCAGTGCTCAACCCCTTAGCGGGGGGAGATCCTACAATGAGCAGTTCTTC.

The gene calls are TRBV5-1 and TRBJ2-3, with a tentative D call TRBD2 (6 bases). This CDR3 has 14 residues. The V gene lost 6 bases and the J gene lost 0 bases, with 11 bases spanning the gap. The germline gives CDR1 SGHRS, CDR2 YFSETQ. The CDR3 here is CASTGRRSTDTQYF. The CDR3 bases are TGCGCCAGCACTGGGAGGCGGAGCACAGATACGCAGTATTTT.

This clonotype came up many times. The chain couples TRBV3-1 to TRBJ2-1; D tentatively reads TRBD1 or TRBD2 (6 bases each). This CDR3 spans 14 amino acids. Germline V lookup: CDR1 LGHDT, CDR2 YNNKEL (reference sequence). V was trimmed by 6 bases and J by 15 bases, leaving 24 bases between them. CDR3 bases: TGTGCCAGCAGTCACCGGGACTCAGATAGGGGGGTGTTCTTC. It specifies CASSHRDSDRGVFF.

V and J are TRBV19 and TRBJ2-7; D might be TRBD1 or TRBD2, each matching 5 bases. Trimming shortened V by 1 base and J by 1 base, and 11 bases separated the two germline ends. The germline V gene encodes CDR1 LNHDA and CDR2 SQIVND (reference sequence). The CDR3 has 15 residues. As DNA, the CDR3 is TGTGCCAGTAGTATAGTAGGGACGGATTCCTACGAGCAGTACTTC. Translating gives CASSIVGTDSYEQYF.

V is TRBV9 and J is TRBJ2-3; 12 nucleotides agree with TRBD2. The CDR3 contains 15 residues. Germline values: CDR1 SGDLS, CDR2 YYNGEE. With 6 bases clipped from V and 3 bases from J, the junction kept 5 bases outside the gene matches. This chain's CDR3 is CASTPSGRATDTQYF. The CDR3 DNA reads TGTGCCAGCACCCCTAGCGGGAGGGCGACAGATACGCAGTATTTT.

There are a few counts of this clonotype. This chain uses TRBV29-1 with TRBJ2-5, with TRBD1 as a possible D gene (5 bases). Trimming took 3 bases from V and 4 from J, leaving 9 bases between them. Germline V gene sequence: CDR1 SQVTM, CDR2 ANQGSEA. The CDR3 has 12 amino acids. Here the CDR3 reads CSVDRVGETQYF. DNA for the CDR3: TGCAGCGTTGACAGGGTCGGAGAGACCCAGTACTTC.

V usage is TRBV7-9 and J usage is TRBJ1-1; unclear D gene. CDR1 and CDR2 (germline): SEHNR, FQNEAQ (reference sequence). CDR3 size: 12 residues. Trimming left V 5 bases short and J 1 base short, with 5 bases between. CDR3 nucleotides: TGTGCCAGCAGCAACACGAACACTGAAGCTTTCTTT. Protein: CASSNTNTEAFF.

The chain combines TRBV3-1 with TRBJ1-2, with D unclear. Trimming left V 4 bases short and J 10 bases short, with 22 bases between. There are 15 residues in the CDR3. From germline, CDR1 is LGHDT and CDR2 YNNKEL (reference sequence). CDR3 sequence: CASSLNWRYAEVYTF. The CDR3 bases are TGTGCCAGCAGCCTAAATTGGCGGTACGCGGAGGTCTACACCTTC.

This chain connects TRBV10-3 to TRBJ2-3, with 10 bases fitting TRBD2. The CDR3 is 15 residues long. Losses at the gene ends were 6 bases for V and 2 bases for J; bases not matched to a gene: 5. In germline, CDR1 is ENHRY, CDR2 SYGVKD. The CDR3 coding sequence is TGTGCCATCAGCGAGACTAGCGGGTCCACAGATACGCAGTATTTT. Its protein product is CAISETSGSTDTQYF.

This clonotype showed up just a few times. DNA for the CDR3: TGTGCCAGCAAAGGACTAGCGGGAGCCCACTCCTACAATGAGCAGTTCTTC. Encoded protein: CASKGLAGAHSYNEQFF. V and J are TRBV12-3 or TRBV12-4 and TRBJ2-1; 13 bases fit TRBD2. The CDR3 is 17 residues long. V gave up 7 bases and J gave up 0 bases; unmatched junction bases: 6.

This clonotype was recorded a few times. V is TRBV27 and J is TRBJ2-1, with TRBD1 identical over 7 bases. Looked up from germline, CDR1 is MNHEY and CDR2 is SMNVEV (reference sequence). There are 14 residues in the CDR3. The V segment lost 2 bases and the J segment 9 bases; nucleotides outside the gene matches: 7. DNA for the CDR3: TGTGCCAGCAGTTTAGCCAGGGGGAGTTTTGAGCAGTTCTTC. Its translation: CASSLARGSFEQFF.

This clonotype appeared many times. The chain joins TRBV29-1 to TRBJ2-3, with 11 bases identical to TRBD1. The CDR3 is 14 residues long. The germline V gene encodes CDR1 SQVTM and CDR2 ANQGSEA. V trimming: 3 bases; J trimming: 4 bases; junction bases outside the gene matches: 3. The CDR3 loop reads CSVDRDRGSDTQYF. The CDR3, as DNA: TGCAGCGTTGACCGGGACAGGGGGTCAGATACGCAGTATTTT.

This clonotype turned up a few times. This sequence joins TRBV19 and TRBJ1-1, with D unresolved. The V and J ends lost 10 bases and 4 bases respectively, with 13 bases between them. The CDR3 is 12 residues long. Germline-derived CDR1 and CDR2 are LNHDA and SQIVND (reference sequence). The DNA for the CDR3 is TGTGCCACACTGGGCGTCGGCACTGAAGCTTTCTTT. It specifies CATLGVGTEAFF.